This TCR beta chain was captured in a study of blood T cell repertoires in COVID-19 (TCRdb year 2020). About the investigation overall: The collaborator samples originated in the United States, Italy and Spain and spanned the acute and convalescent phases of COVID-19. The prospective study material was composed of cDNA or gDNA derived from T cells, B-cell-depleted T cells, or PBMCs. Deeply sampled blood TCRbeta repertoires from subjects exposed to, actively infected with, or recovered from COVID-19 were included in the dataset. A freely available public database, intended as a resource for researchers studying the immune response to SARS-CoV-2, is where the repertoires were released. Samples came from the ongoing ImmuneRACE study (first 160 participants) plus 1,254 subjects from 6 global collaborators. The sample metadata nearly always contained a de-identified subject ID, COVID-19 status, age in years and sex. Where available, HLA class I and class II types were taken from metadata supplied by the sample provider and were not determined by assay-based typing.

Counted from cysteine to phenylalanine, this CDR3 has 14 amino acids. The retained sequence is limited to the CDR3, 42 bases, with the frame set at the first base. The trim is 5 bases for V and 1 base for J, with a gap of 11 bases between the germline ends. The germline V gene (reference sequence) sets CDR1 to SEHNR and CDR2 to FQNEAQ. A remark on this clone: Its antigen remains unidentified. No clone much larger than this one lies a single base away; base qualities are absent.

Paper-wide results and their limitations: How much clinical and demographic metadata was included differed by source and by participant, and the metadata was provided uncurated.

TCRbeta CDR3 regions were amplified from genomic DNA by means of the immunoSEQ Assay, a bias-controlled multiplex PCR. Per the original workflow: The number of nucleated cells in each sample was estimated by amplification of reference gene primers within the assay. Sequence reads were collapsed and filtered to measure the absolute abundance of every unique TCRbeta CDR3 rearrangement. For each sample, productive Simpson clonality was calculated as the square root of Simpson's diversity index across productive rearrangements. This immuneACCESS table, as held by TCRdb, lists in-frame sequences with V and J called but not all clones. Of the missing ones, under half trace to an unresolved V gene in checked studies; the others have no known cause. That table gives V, J and clone size, and the DNA gave D and trimming. The sample table holds 230,000 or so clones, of which approximately 83% were seen once. The ten largest account for 3.4% of the sample.

Participants in the prospective study were aged roughly 18 to 100 years, lived in 20 to 30 United States geographic areas, and enrolled through a virtual design. In the prospective study, participants were assigned to cohorts based on the clinical history participants reported in a screening survey and a study questionnaire. For ImmuneRACE Cohort 3, a participant was defined as recovered based on two consecutive negative NP/OP PCR tests, clearance by a healthcare professional, or resolution of symptoms. Mobile phlebotomists in the prospective study collected whole blood, serum and a nasopharyngeal or oropharyngeal swab from every participant. Over a roughly two-month period, participants in the prospective study had the option of providing additional blood draws and questionnaires. Prospective study blood samples were shipped either frozen or at room temperature before DNA extraction.

The receptor was isolated from a man aged 45-65 years who had recovered from COVID-19. Recombination connected TRBV7-9 to TRBJ1-1; the D gene cannot be named for sure. The source material was PBMCs or T cells enriched from blood (not recorded which). The DNA is as follows: TGTGCCAGCAGCCCAACTCGGAGGAACACTGAAGCTTTCTTT. It is translated as CASSPTRRNTEAFF.